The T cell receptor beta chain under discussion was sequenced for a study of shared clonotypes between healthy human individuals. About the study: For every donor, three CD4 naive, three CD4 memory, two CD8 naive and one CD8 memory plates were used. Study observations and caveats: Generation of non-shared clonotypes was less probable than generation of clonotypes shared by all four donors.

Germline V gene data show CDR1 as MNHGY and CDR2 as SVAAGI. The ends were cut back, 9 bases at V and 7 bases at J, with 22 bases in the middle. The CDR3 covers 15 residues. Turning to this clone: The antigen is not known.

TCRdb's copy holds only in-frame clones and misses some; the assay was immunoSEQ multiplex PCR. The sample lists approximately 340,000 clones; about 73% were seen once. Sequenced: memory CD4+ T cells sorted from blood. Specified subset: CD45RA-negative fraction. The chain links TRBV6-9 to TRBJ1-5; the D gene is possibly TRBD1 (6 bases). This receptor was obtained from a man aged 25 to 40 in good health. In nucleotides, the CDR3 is TGTGCCAGGAGGATCGGAGGGGGTAAGCTACAGCCCCAGCATTTT. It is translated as CARRIGGGKLQPQHF.